This TCR beta chain is drawn from a study of blood T cell repertoires in COVID-19. The CDR3 totals 13 residues. Germline V gene lookup returns CDR1 SGHTA and CDR2 FQGNSA. Trimming removed 6 bases at V and 1 base at J, with 9 bases between. As originally analysed: Amplification with reference gene primers provided the estimates of nucleated cell counts. This table comes from immunoSEQ multiplex PCR, and its TCRdb copy is limited to in-frame clones, with some not included. The V and J calls and clone size come from that table; D and trimming were worked out from the DNA. The sample comprises about 300,000 clones, more than 85% of which are singletons, and around 1.2% rests with the top ten. The table lists this clone with a few counts.

The J gene is TRBJ1-1, the V gene TRBV7-2, with D possibly matching TRBD1 (6 bases). The sequence came from a man aged 70-80 years with acute or convalescent COVID-19. The specimen sequenced was peripheral blood. The CDR3 DNA reads TGTGCCAGCAGACTGGACAGGAACACTGAAGCTTTCTTT. Translating it yields CASRLDRNTEAFF.